The 14 T cell receptor beta chains below come from one sample, sequenced in a study of blood T cell repertoires in COVID-19. Clones were sequenced by immunoSEQ multiplex PCR, and TCRdb holds only the in-frame ones, with some missing. The sample includes tens of thousands of clones, 84% of them seen just once. The sample was peripheral blood. Receptors were obtained from a man between 50 and 59 years old with acute or convalescent COVID-19.

The chain links TRBV6-5 to TRBJ2-7; possibly TRBD1 for D (5 bases). The CDR3 runs to 14 residues. V was pared by 7 bases and J by 2 bases, with 15 bases between. The V gene's germline CDR1 is MNHEY and CDR2 SVGAGI. The CDR3 reads CASMDLGRAYEQYF. The CDR3 DNA reads as TGTGCCAGCATGGATTTGGGCAGGGCCTACGAGCAGTACTTC.

The rearrangement links TRBV9 to TRBJ1-6, with D hard to call. Germline V lookup: CDR1 SGDLS, CDR2 YYNGEE. CDR3 size: 14 residues. Trimming took off 4 bases at V and 7 bases at J, with 12 bases between the two ends. This chain's CDR3 is CASSNEVLNSPLHF. DNA for the CDR3: TGTGCCAGCAGCAATGAGGTCCTAAATTCACCCCTCCACTTT.

J is TRBJ2-1 and V is TRBV27; tentatively, D is TRBD1 (6 bases). The V and J ends lost 6 bases and 7 bases respectively, with 13 bases between them. CDR1 is MNHEY, CDR2 SMNVEV, per germline (reference sequence). The CDR3 runs to 13 residues. The CDR3 bases are TGTGCCAGCAGCGCCTACAGGGAAAATGAGCAGTTCTTC. Its translation is CASSAYRENEQFF.

The CDR3 loop reads CASSSGFWNSGRTGDTQYF. CDR3 nucleotides: TGTGCCAGCAGCTCCGGGTTTTGGAATAGCGGGAGGACGGGGGATACGCAGTATTTT. This chain joins TRBV6-6 and TRBJ2-3, with 10 bases that match TRBD2. V lost 6 bases, J lost 6 bases, and 21 bases stayed unmatched. Germline CDR1 and CDR2: MNHNY and SVGAGI (reference sequence). The CDR3 sequence is 19 residues long.

The V call is TRBV5-4, the J call TRBJ2-3; tentative D call: TRBD2 (5 bases). This CDR3 has 13 residues. Germline-derived CDR1 and CDR2 are SGHNT and YYREEE (reference sequence). V was cut by 4 bases and J by 6 bases, with 12 bases left in between. CDR3 sequence reads: CASSPTRADTQYF. CDR3 nucleotide sequence: TGTGCCAGCAGCCCAACGCGGGCGGATACGCAGTATTTT.

The rearrangement uses TRBV5-1 and TRBJ2-1; a possible D gene is TRBD1 (6 bases). This CDR3 contains 13 residues. From germline, CDR1 is SGHRS and CDR2 YFSETQ. The V end was cut by 4 bases, the J end by 8 bases, with 13 bases between. The CDR3: CASSLVTGYEQFF. CDR3 DNA: TGCGCCAGCAGCCTAGTCACAGGGTATGAGCAGTTCTTC.

The genes are TRBV2 and TRBJ2-5; TRBD1 matches at 7 bases. The CDR3 totals 13 residues. Germline V gene data show CDR1 as SNHLY and CDR2 as FYNNEI. With V trimmed by 5 bases and J by 6 bases, 6 bases remained unmatched. The DNA for the CDR3 is TGTGCCAGCAGTAAGGACAGGCTCAAGACCCAGTACTTC. The encoded protein is CASSKDRLKTQYF.

The rearrangement uses TRBV19 and TRBJ2-7; D is unclear. Germline V gives CDR1 LNHDA, CDR2 SQIVND (reference sequence). The CDR3 extends over 15 amino acids. V lost 0 bases, J lost 5 bases, and 14 bases lay in between. DNA of the CDR3: TGTGCCAGTAGTATAGACACCCGACGGGTCGACGAGCAGTACTTC. This translates into CASSIDTRRVDEQYF.

The gene calls are TRBV7-2 and TRBJ2-7, with TRBD2 identical over 11 bases. CDR3 length: 14 amino acids. The V gene's germline CDR1 is SGHTA and CDR2 FQGNSA. Trimming removed 6 bases from V and 3 bases from J; junction bases left unmatched: 4. The CDR3 DNA is TGTGCCAGCAGACTGACTAGCGGGAACTACGAGCAGTACTTC. Protein sequence: CASRLTSGNYEQYF.

This rearrangement joins TRBV5-4 to TRBJ1-1; 7 positions match TRBD1. CDR3 length: 16 residues. The germline gives CDR1 SGHNT, CDR2 YYREEE (reference sequence). J gave up 1 base and V 0 bases, and 6 bases lay outside the gene matches. The CDR3 protein is CASSLAPRTGNTEAFF. The CDR3 bases are TGTGCCAGCAGCTTGGCGCCCCGGACAGGGAACACTGAAGCTTTCTTT.

The chain employs TRBV7-2 and TRBJ1-5; the D is unclear. Germline CDR1 SGHTA, CDR2 FQGNSA. The CDR3 length is 16 residues. V lost 1 base to trimming and J lost 0 bases, with 10 bases between them. The CDR3 DNA is TGTGCCAGCAGCTTAGTGGCAGTTTATAGCAATCAGCCCCAGCATTTT. As protein: CASSLVAVYSNQPQHF.

J is TRBJ1-6 and V is TRBV6-1, with D tentatively TRBD1 (5 bases). The V end was cut by 2 bases, the J end by 6 bases, with 11 bases between. Germline values: CDR1 MNHNS, CDR2 SASEGT. The CDR3 is made up of 15 amino acids. CDR3 sequence reads: CASSEYETVNSPLHF. The DNA of the CDR3 is TGTGCCAGCAGTGAATACGAGACAGTTAATTCACCCCTCCACTTT.

The chain joins TRBV5-8 to TRBJ1-4; D is perhaps TRBD1 (6 bases). CDR3 length equals 16 residues. The V gene lost 1 base and the J gene lost 3 bases, with 13 bases spanning the gap. Per germline, CDR1 SGHTS and CDR2 YDEGEE. CDR3 coding DNA: TGTGCCAGCAGCTTGCTAGCGGGGGCCTCTAATGAAAAACTGTTTTTT. This encodes CASSLLAGASNEKLFF.

This clone was counted a few times. The V gene is TRBV27, the J gene TRBJ1-2; possibly TRBD1 for D (5 bases). Trimming removed 2 bases at V and 5 bases at J, with 12 bases between. This CDR3 contains 14 residues. CDR1 MNHEY and CDR2 SMNVEV come from the germline V gene (reference sequence). The CDR3 protein is CASSLDPRAYGYTF. CDR3 nucleotide sequence: TGTGCCAGCAGTTTAGATCCCAGGGCATATGGCTACACCTTC.